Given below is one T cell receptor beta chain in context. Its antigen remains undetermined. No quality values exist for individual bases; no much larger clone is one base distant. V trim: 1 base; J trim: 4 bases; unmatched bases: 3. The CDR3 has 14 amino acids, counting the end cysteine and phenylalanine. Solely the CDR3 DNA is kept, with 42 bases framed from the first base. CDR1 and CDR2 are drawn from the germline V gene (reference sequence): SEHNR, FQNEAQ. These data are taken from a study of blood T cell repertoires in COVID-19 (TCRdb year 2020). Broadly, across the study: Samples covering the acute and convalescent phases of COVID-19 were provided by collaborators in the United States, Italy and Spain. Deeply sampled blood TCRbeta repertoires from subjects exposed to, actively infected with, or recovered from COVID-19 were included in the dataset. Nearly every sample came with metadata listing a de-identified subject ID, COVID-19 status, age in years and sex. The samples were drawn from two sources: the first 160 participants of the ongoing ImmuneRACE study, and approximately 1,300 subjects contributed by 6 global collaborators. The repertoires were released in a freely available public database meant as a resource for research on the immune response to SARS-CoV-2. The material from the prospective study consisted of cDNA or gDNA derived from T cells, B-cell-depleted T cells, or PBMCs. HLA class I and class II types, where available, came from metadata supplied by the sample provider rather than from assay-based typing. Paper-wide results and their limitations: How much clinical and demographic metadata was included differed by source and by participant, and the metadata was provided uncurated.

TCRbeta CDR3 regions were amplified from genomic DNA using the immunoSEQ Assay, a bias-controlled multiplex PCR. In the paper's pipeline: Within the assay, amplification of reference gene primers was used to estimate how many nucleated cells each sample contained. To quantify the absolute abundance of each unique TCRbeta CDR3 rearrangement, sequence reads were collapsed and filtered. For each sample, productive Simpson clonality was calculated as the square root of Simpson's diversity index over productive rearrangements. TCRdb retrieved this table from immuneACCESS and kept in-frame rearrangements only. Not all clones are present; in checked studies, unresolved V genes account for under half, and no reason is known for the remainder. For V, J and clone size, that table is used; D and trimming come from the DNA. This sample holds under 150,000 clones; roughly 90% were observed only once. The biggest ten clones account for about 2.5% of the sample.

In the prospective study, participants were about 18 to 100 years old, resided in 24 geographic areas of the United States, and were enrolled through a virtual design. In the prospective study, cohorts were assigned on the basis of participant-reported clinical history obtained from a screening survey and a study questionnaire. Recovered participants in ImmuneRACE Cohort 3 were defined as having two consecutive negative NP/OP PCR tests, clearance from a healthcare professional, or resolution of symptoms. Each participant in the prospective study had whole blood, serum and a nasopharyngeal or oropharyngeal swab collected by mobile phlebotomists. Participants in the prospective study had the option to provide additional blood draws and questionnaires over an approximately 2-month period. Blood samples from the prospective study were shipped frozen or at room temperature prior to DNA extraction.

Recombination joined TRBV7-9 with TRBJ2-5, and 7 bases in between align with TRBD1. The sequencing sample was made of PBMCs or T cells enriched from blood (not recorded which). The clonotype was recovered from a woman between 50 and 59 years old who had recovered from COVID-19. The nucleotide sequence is TGTGCCAGCAGCTTAGGCCACAGGGGAGAGACCCAGTACTTC. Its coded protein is CASSLGHRGETQYF.